These 6 T cell receptor beta chains were sequenced from one sample in a study of T-cell memory formation after mild COVID-19. TCRdb redid the calling of the 5' RACE reads with MiXCR, one entry per CDR3 protein. In the table there are more than 150,000 distinct CDR3 sequences, over 20% of which are singletons. The source material was PBMCs or a T cell subset sorted from them (not recorded which). The receptor set was obtained from an adult woman who had mild COVID-19 (a few samples of this study predate the infection). Cell type and time point are not known.

This rearrangement joins TRBV4-2 to TRBJ2-2; 8 bases are shared with TRBD2. The J segment lost 6 bases and the V segment lost 0 bases, leaving 6 bases of the junction unmatched. This CDR3 is 16 amino acids long. Germline CDR1 LGHNA, CDR2 YNFKEQ. This CDR3 is CASSQDTSGRAGELFF. The CDR3 nucleotides read TGTGCCAGCAGCCAAGATACAAGCGGGAGAGCCGGGGAGCTGTTTTTT.

This clonotype has just a few counts. The chain uses TRBV7-2 and TRBJ1-1; D remains unclear. Between the trimmed V and J ends, which lost 1 base and 1 base, there was a span of 10 bases. This CDR3 is 15 amino acids long. Germline CDR1 SGHTA, CDR2 FQGNSA. The CDR3 DNA follows: TGTGCCAGCAGCTTAGTTCGGTTACGGAACACTGAAGCTTTCTTT. It encodes CASSLVRLRNTEAFF.

This sequence joins TRBV2 and TRBJ2-3; unclear D gene. The CDR3 contains 13 residues. V gave up 0 bases and J gave up 3 bases, with 4 bases separating them. Germline values: CDR1 SNHLY, CDR2 FYNNEI. The DNA for the CDR3 is TGTGCCAGCAGTGAAGCTAGAACAGATACGCAGTATTTT. Translated, it gives CASSEARTDTQYF.

Many counts were recorded for this clonotype. The chain couples TRBV4-3 to TRBJ2-1; maybe TRBD2 (5 bases). V lost 4 bases, J lost 8 bases, and 12 bases lay in between. Germline values: CDR1 LGHNA, CDR2 YSLEER. The CDR3 is made up of 13 amino acids. The CDR3 region is CASSPFEGYEQFF. In DNA, the CDR3 is TGCGCCAGCAGCCCTTTCGAGGGATATGAGCAGTTCTTC.

This clonotype occurred a few times. J is TRBJ2-3 and V is TRBV7-9, with TRBD2 matching over 10 bases. J lost 3 bases, V lost 4 bases, and 10 bases had no gene match. Germline assignment: CDR1 SEHNR and CDR2 FQNEAQ (reference sequence). The CDR3 length is 17 residues. The CDR3 bases are TGTGCCAGCAGCTACACCGGACTAGCGGAGCTTACAGATACGCAGTATTTT. Translation gives CASSYTGLAELTDTQYF.

The CDR3 region is CSVEPGEKTYNEQFF. Written as DNA, the CDR3 is TGCAGCGTTGAACCGGGGGAGAAAACCTACAATGAGCAGTTCTTC. The chain employs TRBV29-1 and TRBJ2-1; possibly TRBD2 for D (6 bases). Per the germline V gene, CDR1 is SQVTM and CDR2 is ANQGSEA. The V gene lost 2 bases and the J gene lost 2 bases, with 13 bases spanning the gap. This CDR3 is 15 amino acids long.